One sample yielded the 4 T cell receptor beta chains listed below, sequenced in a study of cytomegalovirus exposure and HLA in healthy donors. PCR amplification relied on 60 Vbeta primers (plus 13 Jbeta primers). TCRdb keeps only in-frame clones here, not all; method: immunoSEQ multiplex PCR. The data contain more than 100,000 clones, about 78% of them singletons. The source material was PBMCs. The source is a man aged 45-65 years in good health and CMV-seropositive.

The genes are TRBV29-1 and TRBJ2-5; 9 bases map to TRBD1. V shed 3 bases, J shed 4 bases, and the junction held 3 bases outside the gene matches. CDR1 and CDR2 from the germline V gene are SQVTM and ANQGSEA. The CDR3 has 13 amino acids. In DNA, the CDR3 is TGCAGCGTTGAGGCGGGACAGGGAGAGACCCAGTACTTC. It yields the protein CSVEAGQGETQYF.

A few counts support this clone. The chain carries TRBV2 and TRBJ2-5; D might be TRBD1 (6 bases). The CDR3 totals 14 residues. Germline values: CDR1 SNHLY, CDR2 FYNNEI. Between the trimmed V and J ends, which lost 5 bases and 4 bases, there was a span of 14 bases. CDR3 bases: TGTGCCAGCAGTCTTACAGGGAGAGGAGAGACCCAGTACTTC. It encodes CASSLTGRGETQYF.

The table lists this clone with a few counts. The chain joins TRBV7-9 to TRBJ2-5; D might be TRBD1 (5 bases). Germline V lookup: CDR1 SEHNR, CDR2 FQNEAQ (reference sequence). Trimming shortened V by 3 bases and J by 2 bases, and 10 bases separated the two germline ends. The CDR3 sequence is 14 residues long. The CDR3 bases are TGTGCCAGCAGCTTCCCGAGACAGCAAGAGACCCAGTACTTC. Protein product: CASSFPRQQETQYF.

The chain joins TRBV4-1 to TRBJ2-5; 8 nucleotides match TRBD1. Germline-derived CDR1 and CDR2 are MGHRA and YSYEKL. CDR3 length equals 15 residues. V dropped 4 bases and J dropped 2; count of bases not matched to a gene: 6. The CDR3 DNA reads TGCGCCAGCAGCCTCGTCGGACAGGGACAAGAGACCCAGTACTTC. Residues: CASSLVGQGQETQYF.